This T cell receptor beta chain was obtained from a study of blood T cell repertoires in COVID-19 (dated by TCRdb to about 2020). Notes on the research overall: Samples covering the acute and convalescent phases of COVID-19 were provided by collaborators in the United States, Italy and Spain. The prospective study material was composed of cDNA or gDNA derived from T cells, B-cell-depleted T cells, or PBMCs. Subjects who had been exposed to COVID-19, were actively infected with it, or had recovered from it provided the deeply sampled blood TCRbeta repertoires that made up the dataset. The repertoires were released in a freely available public database intended as a resource for research on the immune response to SARS-CoV-2. Samples were obtained from the ongoing ImmuneRACE study (first 160 participants) and from some 1,300 subjects provided by 6 global collaborators. Sample metadata almost always included a de-identified subject ID, COVID-19 status, age in years and sex. Where available, HLA class I and class II types were obtained from metadata supplied by the sample provider rather than from assay-based typing. Results the study describes overall, beyond this receptor: How much clinical and demographic metadata was included differed by source and by participant, and the metadata was provided uncurated.

The immunoSEQ Assay, a bias-controlled multiplex PCR, was used to amplify TCRbeta CDR3 regions from genomic DNA. Concerning the study's data processing: Nucleated cell counts per sample were estimated from amplification of reference gene primers within the assay. To quantify the absolute abundance of each unique TCRbeta CDR3 rearrangement, sequence reads were collapsed and filtered. Productive Simpson clonality was computed per sample as the square root of Simpson's diversity index over productive rearrangements. In its TCRdb copy, this immuneACCESS table keeps in-frame sequences only and misses some clones. Where compared with another copy, unresolved V genes explain less than half of these, and the others have no known cause. V and J calls and clone size are those listed in that table; D and trimming were worked out from the DNA. A total of around 100,000 clones appear in this sample, around 86% of them only once. 4.5% to 6% of the sample rests with the top ten.

In regard to this clone: The antigen it binds to is not known. No base qualities exist here, and no much larger clone lies one base off it.

The germline V gene sets CDR1 to SGHRS and CDR2 to YFSETQ. Counted from cysteine to phenylalanine, this CDR3 has 15 amino acids. CDR3 DNA only is kept here, 45 bases in frame from base 1. The germline V end is reduced by 0 bases and the J end by 1 base; junction bases left unmatched: 0. Whole blood was collected in K2EDTA tubes by collaborating institutions according to the institutions' own protocols. Collaborator samples were shipped for TCRbeta analysis as frozen whole blood, isolated PBMCs, or DNA extracted from either sample type. Sequenced input: peripheral blood. The TCR sequence derives from an elderly woman with acute or convalescent COVID-19. The rearranged chain carries TRBV5-1 and TRBJ2-3; TRBD2 matches 9 bases in the middle. The CDR3 reads as follows: CASSLGGGGTDTQYF. The nucleotide sequence reads TGCGCCAGCAGCTTGGGCGGGGGGGGCACAGATACGCAGTATTTT.